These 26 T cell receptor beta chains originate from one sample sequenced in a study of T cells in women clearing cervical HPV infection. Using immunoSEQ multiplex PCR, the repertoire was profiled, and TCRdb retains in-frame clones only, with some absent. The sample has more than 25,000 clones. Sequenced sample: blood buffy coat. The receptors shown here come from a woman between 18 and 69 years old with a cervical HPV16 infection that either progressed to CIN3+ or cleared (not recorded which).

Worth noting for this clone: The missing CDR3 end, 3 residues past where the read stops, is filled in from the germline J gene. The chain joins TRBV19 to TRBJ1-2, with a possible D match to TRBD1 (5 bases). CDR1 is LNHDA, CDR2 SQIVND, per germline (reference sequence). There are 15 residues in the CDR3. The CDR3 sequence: CASKDQSGGIYDYTF. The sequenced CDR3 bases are TGTGCCAGTAAGGACCAGAGCGGGGGGATATACGAC.

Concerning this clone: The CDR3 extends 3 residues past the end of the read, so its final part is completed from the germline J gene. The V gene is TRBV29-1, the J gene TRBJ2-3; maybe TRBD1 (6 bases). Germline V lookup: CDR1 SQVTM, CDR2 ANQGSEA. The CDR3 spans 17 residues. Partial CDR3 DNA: TGCAGCGTTGTGGATGGCCGACTGGGGGCCAACCAAGAGACG. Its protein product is CSVVDGRLGANQET. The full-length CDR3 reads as CSVVDGRLGANQETQYF.

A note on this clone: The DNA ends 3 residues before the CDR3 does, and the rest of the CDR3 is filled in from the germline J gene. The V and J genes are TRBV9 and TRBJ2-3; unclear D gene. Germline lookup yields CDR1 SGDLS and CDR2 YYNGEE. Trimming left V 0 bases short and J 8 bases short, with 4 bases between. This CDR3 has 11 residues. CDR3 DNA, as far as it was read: TGTGCCAGCAGCGTAGGAGGTACG. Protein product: CASSVGGT. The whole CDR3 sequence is CASSVGGTQYF.

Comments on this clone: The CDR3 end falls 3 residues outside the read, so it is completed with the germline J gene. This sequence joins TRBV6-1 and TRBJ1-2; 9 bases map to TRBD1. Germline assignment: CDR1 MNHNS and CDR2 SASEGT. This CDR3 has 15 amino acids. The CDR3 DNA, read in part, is TGTGCCAGCAGTGAAGTGGTCGGGACAGGGACCGGC. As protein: CASSEVVGTGTG. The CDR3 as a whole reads CASSEVVGTGTGYTF.

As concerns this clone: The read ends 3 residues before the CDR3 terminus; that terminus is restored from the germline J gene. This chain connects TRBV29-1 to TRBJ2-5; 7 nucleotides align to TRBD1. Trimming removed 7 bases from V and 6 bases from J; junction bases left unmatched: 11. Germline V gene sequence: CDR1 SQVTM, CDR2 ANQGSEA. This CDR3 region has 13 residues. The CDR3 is CSAESGGPQTQYF. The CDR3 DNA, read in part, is TGCAGCGCCGAATCAGGGGGACCCCAGACC.

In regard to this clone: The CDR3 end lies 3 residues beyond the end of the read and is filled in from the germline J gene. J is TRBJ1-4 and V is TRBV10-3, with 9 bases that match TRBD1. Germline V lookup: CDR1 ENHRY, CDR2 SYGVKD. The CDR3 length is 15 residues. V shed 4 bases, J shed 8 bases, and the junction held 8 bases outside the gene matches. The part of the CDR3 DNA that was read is TGTGCCATCAGTGGCCGGACAGGGGTCGGAGAAAAA. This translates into CAISGRTGVGEK. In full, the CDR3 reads CAISGRTGVGEKLFF.

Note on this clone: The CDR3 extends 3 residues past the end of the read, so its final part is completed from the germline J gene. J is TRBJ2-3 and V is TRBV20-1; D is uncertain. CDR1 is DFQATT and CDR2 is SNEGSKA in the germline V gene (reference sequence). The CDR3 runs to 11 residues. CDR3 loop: CSALLRETQYF. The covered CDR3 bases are TGCAGTGCCCTCTTGCGAGAGACG.

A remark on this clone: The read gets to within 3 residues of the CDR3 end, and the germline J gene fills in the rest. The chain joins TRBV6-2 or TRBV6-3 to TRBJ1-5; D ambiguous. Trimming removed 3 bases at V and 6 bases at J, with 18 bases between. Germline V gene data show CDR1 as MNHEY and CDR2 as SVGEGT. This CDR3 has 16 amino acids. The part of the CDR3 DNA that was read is TGTGCCAGCAGTTATGCCCTCCGGGGAGAAAGTCAGCCC. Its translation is CASSYALRGESQP. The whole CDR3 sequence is CASSYALRGESQPQHF.

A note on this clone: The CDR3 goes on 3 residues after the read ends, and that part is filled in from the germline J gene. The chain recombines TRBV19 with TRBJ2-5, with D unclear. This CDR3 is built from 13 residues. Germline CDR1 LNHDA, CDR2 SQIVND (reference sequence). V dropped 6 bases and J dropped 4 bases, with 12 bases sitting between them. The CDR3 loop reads CASSKGFRETQYF. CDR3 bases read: TGTGCCAGTAGCAAGGGTTTCCGAGAGACC.

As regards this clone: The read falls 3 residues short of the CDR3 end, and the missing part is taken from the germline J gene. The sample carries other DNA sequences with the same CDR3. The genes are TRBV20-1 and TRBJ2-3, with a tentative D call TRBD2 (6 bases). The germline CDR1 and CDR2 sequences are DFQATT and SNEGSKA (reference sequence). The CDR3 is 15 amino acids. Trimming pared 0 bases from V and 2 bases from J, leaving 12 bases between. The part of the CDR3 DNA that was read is TGCAGTGCTAGAGATGCGGGGACCTCCACAGATACG. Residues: CSARDAGTSTDT. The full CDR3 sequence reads CSARDAGTSTDTQYF.

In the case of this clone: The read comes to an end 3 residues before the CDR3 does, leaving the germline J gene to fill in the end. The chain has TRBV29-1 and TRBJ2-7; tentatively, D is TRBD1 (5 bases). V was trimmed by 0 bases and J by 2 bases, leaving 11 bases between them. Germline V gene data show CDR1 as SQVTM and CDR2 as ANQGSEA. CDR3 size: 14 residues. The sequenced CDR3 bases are TGCAGCGTTGAAGAGGGGCAACCCCCCTACGAG. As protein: CSVEEGQPPYE. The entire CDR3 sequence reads CSVEEGQPPYEQYF.

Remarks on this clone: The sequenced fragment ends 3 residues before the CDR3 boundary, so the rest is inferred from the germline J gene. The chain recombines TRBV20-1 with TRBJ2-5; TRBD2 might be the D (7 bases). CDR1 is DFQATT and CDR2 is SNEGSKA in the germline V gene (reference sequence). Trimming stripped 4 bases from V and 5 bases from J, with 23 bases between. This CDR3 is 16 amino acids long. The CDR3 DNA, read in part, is TGCAGTGCTAACGGACGGTTAGGGGGGGCTTGGGAGACC. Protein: CSANGRLGGAWET. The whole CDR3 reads CSANGRLGGAWETQYF.

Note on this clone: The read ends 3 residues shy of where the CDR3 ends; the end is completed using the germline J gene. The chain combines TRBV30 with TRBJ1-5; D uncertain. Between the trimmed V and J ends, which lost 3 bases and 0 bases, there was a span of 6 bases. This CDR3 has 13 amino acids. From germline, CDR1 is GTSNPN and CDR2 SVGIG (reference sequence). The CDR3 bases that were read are TGTGCCTGGAGGCGGGATAGCAATCAGCCC. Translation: CAWRRDSNQP. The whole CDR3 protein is CAWRRDSNQPQHF.

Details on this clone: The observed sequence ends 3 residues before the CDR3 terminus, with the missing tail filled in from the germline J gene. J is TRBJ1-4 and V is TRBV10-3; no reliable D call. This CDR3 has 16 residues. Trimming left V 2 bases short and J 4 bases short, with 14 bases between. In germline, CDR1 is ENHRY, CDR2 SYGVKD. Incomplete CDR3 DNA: TGTGCCATCAGTGAGAACGGGGTTTACAGTAATGAAAAA. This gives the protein CAISENGVYSNEK. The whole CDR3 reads CAISENGVYSNEKLFF.

The CDR3 region is CASTVASTNEKLFF. The sequenced CDR3 bases are TGCGCCAGCACCGTAGCCTCAACTAATGAAAAA. This chain uses TRBV23-1 with TRBJ1-4; no firm D call. The missing CDR3 end, 3 residues past where the read stops, is filled in from the germline J gene. TRBV23-1 is designated an ORF whose function remains uncertain. V lost 7 bases and J 0 bases, leaving 9 bases between the germline ends. The CDR3 has 14 amino acids.

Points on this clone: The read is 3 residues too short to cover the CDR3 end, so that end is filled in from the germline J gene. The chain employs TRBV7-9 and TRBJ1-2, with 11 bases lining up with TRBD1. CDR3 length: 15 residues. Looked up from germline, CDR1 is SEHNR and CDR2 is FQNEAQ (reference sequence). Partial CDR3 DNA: TGTGCCAGCAGCCCAGGGACAGGGGGAGGCTACGAC. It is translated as CASSPGTGGGYD. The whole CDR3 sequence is CASSPGTGGGYDYTF.

CDR3 bases read: TGTGCCAGCAGCTCATTCGAAATTACGGGGGGTTACAATGAG. Translating it yields CASSSFEITGGYNE. The full CDR3 protein is CASSSFEITGGYNEQFF. The genes are TRBV13 and TRBJ2-1, with 7 bases lining up with TRBD2. The CDR3 end falls 3 residues outside the read, so it is completed with the germline J gene. From germline, CDR1 is PRHDT and CDR2 FYEKMQ (reference sequence). J lost 4 bases, V lost 4 bases, and 13 bases had no gene match. The CDR3 is 17 residues long.

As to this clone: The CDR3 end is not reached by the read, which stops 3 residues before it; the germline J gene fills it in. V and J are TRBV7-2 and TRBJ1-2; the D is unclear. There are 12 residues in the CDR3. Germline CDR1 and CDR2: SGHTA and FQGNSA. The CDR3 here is CASSLAGDIYTF. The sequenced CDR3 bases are TGTGCCAGCAGCTTAGCCGGAGACATC.

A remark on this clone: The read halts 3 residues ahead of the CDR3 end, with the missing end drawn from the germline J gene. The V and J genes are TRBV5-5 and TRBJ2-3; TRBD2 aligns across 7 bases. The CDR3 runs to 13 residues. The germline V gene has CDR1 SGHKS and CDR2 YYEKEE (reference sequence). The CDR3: CASSLGTNPPQYF. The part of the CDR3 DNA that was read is TGTGCCAGCAGCCTGGGGACTAATCCTCCG.

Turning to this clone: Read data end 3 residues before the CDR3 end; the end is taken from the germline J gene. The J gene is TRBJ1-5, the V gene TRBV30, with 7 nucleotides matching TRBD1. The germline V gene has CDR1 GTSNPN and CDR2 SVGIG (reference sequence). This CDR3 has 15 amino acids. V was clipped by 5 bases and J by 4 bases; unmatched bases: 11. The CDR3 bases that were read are TGTGCCTGGGACAGGGCTCTGGGGGTGAATCAGCCC. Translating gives CAWDRALGVNQP. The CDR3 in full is CAWDRALGVNQPQHF. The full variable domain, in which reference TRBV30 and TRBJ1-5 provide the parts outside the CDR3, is SQTIHQWPATLVQPVGSPLSLECTVEGTSNPNLYWYRQAAGRGLQLLFYSVGIGQISSEVPQNLSASRPQDRQFILSSKKLLLSDSGFYLCAWDRALGVNQPQHFGDGTRLSIL.

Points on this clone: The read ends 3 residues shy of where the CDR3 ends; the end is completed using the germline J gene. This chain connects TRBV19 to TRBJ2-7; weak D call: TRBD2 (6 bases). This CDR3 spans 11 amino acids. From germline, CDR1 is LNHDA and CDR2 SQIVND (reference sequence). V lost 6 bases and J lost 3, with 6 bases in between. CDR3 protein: CASREGYEQYF. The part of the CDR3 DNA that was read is TGTGCCAGTAGGGAGGGCTACGAG. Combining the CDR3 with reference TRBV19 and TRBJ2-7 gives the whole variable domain DGGITQSPKYLFRKEGQNVTLSCEQNLNHDAMYWYRQDPGQGLRLIYYSQIVNDFQKGDIAEGYSVSREKKESFPLTVTSAQKNPTAFYLCASREGYEQYFGPGTRLTVT.

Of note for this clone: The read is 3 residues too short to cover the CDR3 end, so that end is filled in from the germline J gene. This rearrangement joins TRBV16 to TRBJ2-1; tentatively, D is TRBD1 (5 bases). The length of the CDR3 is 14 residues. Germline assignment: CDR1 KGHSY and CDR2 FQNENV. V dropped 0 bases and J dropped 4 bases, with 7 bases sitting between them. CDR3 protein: CASSQSQGYNEQFF. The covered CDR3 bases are TGTGCCAGCAGCCAATCGCAGGGTTACAATGAG.

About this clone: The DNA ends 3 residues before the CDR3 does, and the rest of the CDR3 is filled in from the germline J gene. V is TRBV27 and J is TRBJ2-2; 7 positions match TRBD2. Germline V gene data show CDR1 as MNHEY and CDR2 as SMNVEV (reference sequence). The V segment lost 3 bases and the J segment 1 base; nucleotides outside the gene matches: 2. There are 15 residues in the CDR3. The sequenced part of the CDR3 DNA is TGTGCCAGCAGTTTGTGGGGGGGGAACACCGGGGAG. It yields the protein CASSLWGGNTGE. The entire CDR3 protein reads CASSLWGGNTGELFF.

The CDR3 DNA, read in part, is TGCGCCAGCAGCTTGGATCAAGCGGGTATAGATACG. It yields the protein CASSLDQAGIDT. Given in full, the CDR3 is CASSLDQAGIDTQYF. The V call is TRBV5-1, the J call TRBJ2-3; TRBD2 is a possible D gene (6 bases). Read coverage stops 3 residues before the CDR3 terminus; the germline J gene supplies the remainder. The germline V gene has CDR1 SGHRS and CDR2 YFSETQ. Trimming pared 0 bases from V and 5 bases from J, leaving 13 bases between. The CDR3 sequence is 15 residues long. Supplemented by reference TRBV5-1 and TRBJ2-3, the full variable domain reads KAGVTQTPRYLIKTRGQQVTLSCSPISGHRSVSWYQQTPGQGLQFLFEYFSETQRNKGNFPGRFSGRQFSNSRSEMNVSTLELGDSALYLCASSLDQAGIDTQYFGPGTRLTVL.

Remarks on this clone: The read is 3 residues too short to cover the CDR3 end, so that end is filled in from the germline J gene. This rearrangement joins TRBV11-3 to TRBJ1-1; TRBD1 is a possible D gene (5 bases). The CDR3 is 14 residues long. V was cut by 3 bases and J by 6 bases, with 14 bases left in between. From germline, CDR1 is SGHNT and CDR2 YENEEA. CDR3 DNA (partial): TGTGCCAGCAGCTTTGGGGGGAGTCGCGCTGAA. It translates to CASSFGGSRAE. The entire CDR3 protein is CASSFGGSRAEAFF.

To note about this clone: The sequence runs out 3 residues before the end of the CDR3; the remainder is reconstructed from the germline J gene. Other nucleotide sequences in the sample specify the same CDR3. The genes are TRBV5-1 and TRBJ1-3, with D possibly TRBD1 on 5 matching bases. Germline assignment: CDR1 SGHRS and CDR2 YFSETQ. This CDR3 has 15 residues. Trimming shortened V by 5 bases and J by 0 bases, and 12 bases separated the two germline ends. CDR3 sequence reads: CASRSDTSSGNTIYF. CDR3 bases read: TGCGCCAGCAGATCGGACACGAGCTCTGGAAACACC. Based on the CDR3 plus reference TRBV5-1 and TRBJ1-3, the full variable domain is KAGVTQTPRYLIKTRGQQVTLSCSPISGHRSVSWYQQTPGQGLQFLFEYFSETQRNKGNFPGRFSGRQFSNSRSEMNVSTLELGDSALYLCASRSDTSSGNTIYFGEGSWLTVV.